The next 26 T cell receptor beta chains were all read from a single sample in a study of metastatic and nonmetastatic thyroid tumors. TCRdb re-analyzed the PCR reads through MiXCR. The table includes roughly 14,000 clones, 30% to 35% detected once. Patients were all untreated before their thyroid surgery. Sequenced sample: tumor tissue. The source of these receptors is a female donor with papillary thyroid cancer or a benign thyroid nodule (not recorded which). Some clones in this sample may be carry-over from other donors' samples.

The chain couples TRBV4-1 to TRBJ2-7, with 9 bases aligning to TRBD1. The CDR3 is 16 residues long. The germline V gene encodes CDR1 MGHRA and CDR2 YSYEKL. Germline trimming cut 3 bases from V and 6 bases from J; bases unmatched to any gene: 12. The CDR3 reads CASSQIGQGIMGEQYF. DNA of the CDR3: TGCGCCAGCAGCCAGATTGGACAGGGGATAATGGGCGAGCAGTACTTC.

This chain joins TRBV28 and TRBJ2-1; maybe TRBD2 (6 bases). The germline V gene encodes CDR1 MDHEN and CDR2 SYDVKM. The CDR3 length is 16 residues. V was clipped by 6 bases and J by 3 bases, with 18 bases between them. The chain's CDR3 is CASRDRDLPNYNEQFF. DNA for the CDR3: TGTGCCAGCAGAGATCGGGACTTGCCGAACTACAATGAGCAGTTCTTC. Full variable domain (remainder filled in from reference TRBV28 and TRBJ2-1): DVKVTQSSRYLVKRTGEKVFLECVQDMDHENMFWYRQDPGLGLRLIYFSYDVKMKEKGDIPEGYSVSREKKERFSLILESASTNQTSMYLCASRDRDLPNYNEQFFGPGTRLTVL.

Many counts were recorded for this clone. The chain links TRBV5-1 to TRBJ2-1; 11 positions match TRBD2. Germline values: CDR1 SGHRS, CDR2 YFSETQ. V lost 0 bases, J lost 4 bases, and 9 bases stayed unmatched. This CDR3 is 18 amino acids long. This CDR3 reads CASSLARLAGGLYNEQFF. The CDR3 nucleotides are TGCGCCAGCAGCTTGGCCCGGCTAGCGGGGGGTCTGTACAATGAGCAGTTCTTC.

This clone is judged medium-sized. The rearrangement joins TRBV11-2 to TRBJ2-7; no definite D call. Germline values: CDR1 SGHAT, CDR2 FQNNGV. Trimming stripped 6 bases from V and 5 bases from J, with 14 bases between. The CDR3 spans 13 residues. The DNA for the CDR3 is TGTGCCAGCAGTCACCCTGGGTACCACGAGCAGTACTTC. Protein sequence: CASSHPGYHEQYF.

This clone has ten or more counts. The rearrangement joins TRBV7-9 to TRBJ1-5; D is unresolved. Trimming removed 5 bases at V and 0 bases at J, with 11 bases between. CDR1 is SEHNR and CDR2 is FQNEAQ in the germline V gene (reference sequence). The CDR3 runs to 15 residues. The CDR3 region has the DNA TGTGCCAGCAGCCCAGGACGGACTAGCAATCAGCCCCAGCATTTT. The encoded protein is CASSPGRTSNQPQHF.

This clone turned up a few times. V and J are TRBV24-1 and TRBJ2-5; D call uncertain. CDR3 length equals 12 residues. The germline V and J ends were trimmed by 0 bases and 7 bases, with 5 bases remaining between them. Germline lookup yields CDR1 KGHDR and CDR2 SFDVKD. In DNA form, the CDR3 reads TGTGCCACCAGTGATTTGCTGGGGACCCAGTACTTC. This sequence encodes CATSDLLGTQYF.

This clone was seen repeatedly, ten times or more. A read error is possible here, since a much larger clone lies one base away. The rearrangement joins TRBV11-3 to TRBJ2-2; TRBD1 agrees at 7 bases. Per the germline V gene, CDR1 is SGHNT and CDR2 is YENEEA. The CDR3 totals 14 residues. The CDR3 sequence: CASSLDKGAGELSF. For the CDR3, the DNA is TGTGCCAGCAGCTTAGATAAGGGGGCCGGGGAGCTGTCTTTT.

This clone was counted many times. The V call is TRBV10-2, the J call TRBJ2-3; D is possibly TRBD2 (6 bases). Germline assignment: CDR1 WSHSY and CDR2 SAAADI. Trimming removed 7 bases at V and 0 bases at J, with 11 bases between. The CDR3 is made up of 14 amino acids. The chain's CDR3 is CASTSGSSTDTQYF. CDR3 nucleotide sequence: TGCGCCAGCACAAGCGGGTCTAGCACAGATACGCAGTATTTT.

The chain uses TRBV12-3 or TRBV12-4 and TRBJ1-2; a weak D match, TRBD1 (6 bases). V lost 5 bases and J lost 4, with 14 bases in between. There are 14 residues in the CDR3. The DNA for the CDR3 is TGTGCCAGCAGTGCGTCGAGGGGGAGCTATGGCTACACCTTC. As protein: CASSASRGSYGYTF.

This clone was detected many times. This chain links TRBV5-6 with TRBJ2-7; 7 positions agree with TRBD2. CDR3 length equals 13 residues. V was pared by 4 bases and J by 3 bases, with 4 bases of the junction left unmatched. Per germline, CDR1 SGHDT and CDR2 YYEEEE. CDR3 loop: CASSRGRVYEQYF. The CDR3 DNA is TGTGCCAGCAGCCGAGGGAGGGTCTACGAGCAGTACTTC.

Only a few counts were recorded for this clone. CDR3 region: CASSFTGSPNSPLHF. CDR3 DNA: TGTGCCAGCAGTTTCACAGGTTCCCCTAATTCACCCCTCCACTTT. The chain is built from TRBV27 and TRBJ1-6; D perhaps matches TRBD1 (5 bases). The CDR3 loop spans 15 amino acids. Per the germline V gene, CDR1 is MNHEY and CDR2 is SMNVEV (reference sequence). Trimming cost V 3 bases and J 6 bases, with 12 bases left between them.

The chain couples TRBV9 to TRBJ1-3; 8 bases are shared with TRBD1. V shed 0 bases and J 8 bases; nucleotides not matched to a gene: 7. This CDR3 region has 15 residues. Per germline, CDR1 SGDLS and CDR2 YYNGEE. This CDR3 is CASSVVSGGTDTIYF. CDR3 DNA sequence: TGTGCCAGCAGCGTAGTTTCAGGGGGCACGGACACCATATATTTT.

This clone was observed a handful of times. The CDR3 bases are TGTGCCAGAAGGGGGACAACGAACACCGGGGAGCTGTTTTTT. It specifies CARRGTTNTGELFF. The chain joins TRBV27 to TRBJ2-2, with a tentative D call TRBD1 (6 bases). In germline, CDR1 is MNHEY, CDR2 SMNVEV (reference sequence). The germline V and J ends were trimmed by 9 bases and 0 bases, with 11 bases remaining between them. This CDR3 has 14 amino acids.

This clone was recorded a few times. This chain links TRBV7-8 with TRBJ1-2; tentatively, D is TRBD1 (6 bases). There are 17 residues in the CDR3. The germline V gene has CDR1 SGHVS and CDR2 FQNEAQ. V was pared by 0 bases and J by 4 bases, with 18 bases between. CDR3 DNA: TGTGCCAGCAGCTTAGCGCGGGGGCCCGGAGCCGTCTATGGCTACACCTTC. Protein sequence: CASSLARGPGAVYGYTF.

The V gene is TRBV11-2, the J gene TRBJ1-2; 7 positions match TRBD1. V dropped 2 bases and J dropped 6; count of bases not matched to a gene: 0. Germline-derived CDR1 and CDR2 are SGHAT and FQNNGV. This CDR3 comprises 12 residues. This CDR3 reads CASSLTGDGYTF. CDR3 DNA: TGTGCCAGCAGCTTAACAGGGGATGGCTACACCTTC.

The V and J genes are TRBV2 and TRBJ2-2; TRBD2 agrees at 8 bases. The junction had 7 bases not matched to a gene; V was cut back by 7 bases and J by 6 bases. The germline V gene has CDR1 SNHLY and CDR2 FYNNEI. This CDR3 has 14 residues. The CDR3 is CASILREGAGELFF. The CDR3 DNA reads as TGTGCCAGCATTCTCCGGGAGGGAGCCGGGGAGCTGTTTTTT.

This clone was picked up one time. The chain has TRBV20-1 and TRBJ2-7, with 7 bases aligning to TRBD2. The V gene's germline CDR1 is DFQATT and CDR2 SNEGSKA (reference sequence). The CDR3 has 13 residues. The J segment lost 3 bases and the V segment lost 3 bases, leaving 5 bases of the junction unmatched. CDR3 residues: CSASREEDYEQYF. CDR3 DNA sequence: TGCAGTGCTAGTCGGGAGGAGGACTACGAGCAGTACTTC.

The chain uses TRBV30 and TRBJ1-1; possible D gene TRBD1, 5 bases. The V end lost 1 base, the J end lost 2 bases, and 17 bases lay between the germline ends. The germline V gene encodes CDR1 GTSNPN and CDR2 SVGIG (reference sequence). This CDR3 has 16 residues. The CDR3 bases are TGTGCCTGGAGTGCCGGGGCCCTTAAGGGAAACACTGAAGCTTTCTTT. Translated, it gives CAWSAGALKGNTEAFF.

The chain uses TRBV5-6 and TRBJ1-4; D gene unclear. Trimming took off 0 bases at V and 6 bases at J, with 9 bases between the two ends. This CDR3 is 14 amino acids long. The germline gives CDR1 SGHDT, CDR2 YYEEEE. For the CDR3, the DNA is TGTGCCAGCAGCTTGGGAGGGAGCTATGAAAAACTGTTTTTT. Translation: CASSLGGSYEKLFF.

This clone has just a few counts. The chain has TRBV12-3 or TRBV12-4 and TRBJ2-1; 8 bases line up with TRBD2. Trimming at V came to 6 bases and at J to 14 bases, leaving 12 bases not matched to a gene. The CDR3 totals 13 residues. As DNA, the CDR3 is TGTGCCAGCAGATTAAGCGGGGGAGCCCTAGAGTTCTTC. Protein product: CASRLSGGALEFF.

This clone was counted at least ten times. V and J are TRBV3-1 and TRBJ2-5; 7 nucleotides agree with TRBD1. Trimming at V came to 3 bases and at J to 2 bases, leaving 6 bases not matched to a gene. Germline V gene lookup returns CDR1 LGHDT and CDR2 YNNKEL (reference sequence). The CDR3 is 15 amino acids. The CDR3 DNA follows: TGTGCCAGCAGCCAGCACCGGGACAGACAAGAGACCCAGTACTTC. It specifies CASSQHRDRQETQYF.

The chain couples TRBV30 to TRBJ1-3, with no clear D. The CDR3 is 14 residues long. V dropped 2 bases and J dropped 3 bases, with 11 bases sitting between them. Germline V gene sequence: CDR1 GTSNPN, CDR2 SVGIG (reference sequence). CDR3 nucleotides: TGTGCCTGGAGTCGGCAGGACCATGGAAACACCATATATTTT. It specifies CAWSRQDHGNTIYF.

This clone was detected a few times. Here the CDR3 reads CASSLLGSGERRDYEQYF. The CDR3 coding sequence is TGTGCCAGCAGTTTATTAGGTAGCGGAGAGCGACGGGACTACGAGCAGTACTTC. The chain combines TRBV27 with TRBJ2-7; TRBD2 might be the D (6 bases). In germline, CDR1 is MNHEY, CDR2 SMNVEV (reference sequence). The V end was cut by 1 base, the J end by 3 bases, with 22 bases between. The CDR3 sequence is 18 residues long.

V and J are TRBV11-2 and TRBJ2-7; the match to TRBD2 covers 10 bases. The CDR3 extends over 16 amino acids. The germline gives CDR1 SGHAT, CDR2 FQNNGV. V lost 1 base and J lost 5; bases outside the gene matches: 8. The CDR3 bases are TGTGCCAGCAGCTTAGTGGCTAGCGGGAGCGGAAACGAGCAGTACTTC. Residues: CASSLVASGSGNEQYF. Variable domain in full (rest from reference TRBV11-2 and TRBJ2-7): EAGVAQSPRYKIIEKRQSVAFWCNPISGHATLYWYQQILGQGPKLLIQFQNNGVVDDSQLPKDRFSAERLKGVDSTLKIQPAKLEDSAVYLCASSLVASGSGNEQYFGPGTRLTVT.

This clone was recorded a few times. At one of its ends the junction is not consistent with the germline gene, which may arise from a read error. The chain combines TRBV6-1 with TRBJ1-6, with a possible D match to TRBD1 (5 bases). This CDR3 region has 14 residues. Germline V gene data show CDR1 as MNHNS and CDR2 as SASEGT. This chain's CDR3 is CASSGDRYNSPPHF. CDR3 bases: TGTGCCAGCAGTGGAGACAGATATAATTCACCCCCCCACTTT.

This clone qualifies as medium-sized. The J gene is TRBJ2-1, the V gene TRBV2, with a weak D call TRBD2 (6 bases). Germline CDR1 and CDR2: SNHLY and FYNNEI. The CDR3 runs 14 residues. Trimming pared 4 bases from V and 3 bases from J, leaving 10 bases between. CDR3 amino acids: CASSAGLYYNEQFF. The CDR3 nucleotides are TGTGCCAGCAGTGCGGGACTGTACTACAATGAGCAGTTCTTC.